What follows describes a single T cell receptor beta chain. The data were obtained in a study of blood T cell repertoires in COVID-19. The CDR3 length is 16 residues. V shed 0 bases and J shed 2 bases, with 13 bases lying between them. Germline V gives CDR1 SGDLS, CDR2 YYNGEE. This table comes from immunoSEQ multiplex PCR, and its TCRdb copy is limited to in-frame clones, with some not included. The table records around 500,000 clones, 75% to 90% of them present only once. Input material: peripheral blood. This rearrangement joins TRBV9 to TRBJ2-3; unclear D gene. This TCR was sampled from a human donor in a cohort sampled during active COVID-19. The CDR3 sequence: CASSVGLDQSTDTQYF. CDR3 nucleotides: TGTGCCAGCAGCGTAGGTCTAGACCAATCCACAGATACGCAGTATTTT.